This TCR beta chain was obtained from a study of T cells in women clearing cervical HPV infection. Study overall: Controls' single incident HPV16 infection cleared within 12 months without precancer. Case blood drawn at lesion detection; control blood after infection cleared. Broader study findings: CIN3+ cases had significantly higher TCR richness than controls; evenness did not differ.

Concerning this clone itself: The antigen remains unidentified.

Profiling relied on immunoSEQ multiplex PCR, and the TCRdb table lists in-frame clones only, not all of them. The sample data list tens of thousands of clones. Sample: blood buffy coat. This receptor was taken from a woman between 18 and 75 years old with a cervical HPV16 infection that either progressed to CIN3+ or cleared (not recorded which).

CDR3 loop: CASSPQTAGRETQYF. The sequenced CDR3 bases are TGCGCCAGCAGCCCTCAAACAGCGGGGCGTGAGACC. The chain recombines TRBV4-1 with TRBJ2-5, with 7 bases that match TRBD2. The read ends 3 residues shy of where the CDR3 ends; the end is completed using the germline J gene. The CDR3 has 15 amino acids. Germline V lookup: CDR1 MGHRA, CDR2 YSYEKL. V was clipped by 4 bases and J by 5 bases; unmatched bases: 10.